A few counts support the clone carrying this TCR beta chain. The antigen is not known. After the first PCR, alpha and beta chain libraries were processed separately. The sample is drawn from a study of naive and memory T cell subsets. Study results and caveats: Especially in CD8 cells, naive repertoires contained a few larger clonotypes, possibly CD45RA-re-expressing memory cells. The power law exponent of TCR abundance differed between naive and memory cells. Gini index rose across naive, CM, EM and EMRA in CD4 and CD8.

Germline V gives CDR1 SNHLY, CDR2 FYNNEI. This CDR3 comprises 14 residues. Trimming shortened V by 3 bases and J by 4 bases, and 12 bases separated the two germline ends. Two oligonucleotides, mixed equimolar, formed the beta constant-region primer covering TRBC1 and TRBC2. Ligated cDNA was amplified by four rounds of PCR with nested alpha and beta constant-region primers and SP2. MiXCR, applied by TCRdb to the UMI-ligation and nested PCR reads, yields one record per CDR3 protein. In the table there are about 160,000 distinct CDR3 sequences, 22% of which are singletons. This chain uses TRBV2 with TRBJ1-2; D uncertain. The sequenced sample consisted of naive CD4+ T cells from blood. The source is a human donor in good health. In DNA, the CDR3 is TGTGCCAGCAGTGAGGGCAGGCCAGCCTATGGCTACACCTTC. Its translation is CASSEGRPAYGYTF.